A selection of T cell receptor beta chains follows, all from one sample in a study of T cells after yellow fever vaccination. TCRdb recomputed calls from the 5' RACE reads with MiXCR, one row per CDR3 protein. The sample yields a few hundred thousand distinct CDR3 sequences, 7.5% to 9% seen once. Sequenced here: PBMCs, sampled on the day of the first yellow fever vaccination. The source is a man aged 18 to 35 who received the YFV17D yellow fever vaccine. CDR3s include the opening cysteine and the closing phenylalanine or tryptophan. The D gene is left open where the match is weak. Expanded clones get a size class; other rows say once, few or many, or leave the size out.

d_call: TRBD1; v_call: TRBV28; clone_size: many; j_call: TRBJ2-5; cdr3_aa: CASSFPGQGKPGQETQYF; cdr3_nt: TGTGCCAGCAGTTTCCCGGGACAGGGGAAGCCGGGACAAGAGACCCAGTACTTC
d_call: .; v_call: TRBV7-6; clone_size: few; j_call: TRBJ1-1; cdr3_aa: CASSPLEGYTEAFF; cdr3_nt: TGTGCCAGCAGCCCCCTAGAGGGGTACACTGAAGCTTTCTTT
d_call: TRBD1; v_call: TRBV7-9; clone_size: few; j_call: TRBJ1-1; cdr3_aa: CASSLNRGNTEAFF; cdr3_nt: TGTGCCAGCAGCTTAAACAGGGGCAACACTGAAGCTTTCTTT
d_call: .; v_call: TRBV7-9; clone_size: .; j_call: TRBJ1-2; cdr3_aa: CASSLPVRESYGYTF; cdr3_nt: TGTGCCAGCAGCTTACCGGTCAGGGAGAGCTATGGCTACACCTTC
d_call: TRBD1; v_call: TRBV5-5; clone_size: few; j_call: TRBJ2-2; cdr3_aa: CASSPTGGVFRTGELFF; cdr3_nt: TGTGCCAGCAGCCCGACAGGGGGGGTTTTTCGTACCGGGGAGCTGTTTTTT
d_call: .; v_call: TRBV5-1; clone_size: .; j_call: TRBJ2-7; cdr3_aa: CASSLHRRAVSYEQYF; cdr3_nt: TGCGCCAGCAGCTTGCATAGGCGGGCAGTCTCCTACGAGCAGTACTTC
d_call: .; v_call: TRBV7-2; clone_size: many; j_call: TRBJ1-1; cdr3_aa: CASSLDRAHMNTEAFF; cdr3_nt: TGTGCCAGCAGCTTAGACAGAGCCCACATGAACACTGAAGCTTTCTTT
d_call: TRBD2; v_call: TRBV12-3/TRBV12-4; clone_size: few; j_call: TRBJ2-7; cdr3_aa: CASSPPGRRDEQYF; cdr3_nt: TGTGCCAGCAGCCCTCCCGGGAGGCGAGACGAGCAGTACTTC
d_call: .; v_call: TRBV7-3; clone_size: many; j_call: TRBJ2-2; cdr3_aa: CASSPTGLTGELFF; cdr3_nt: TGTGCCAGCAGCCCTACGGGGCTGACCGGGGAGCTGTTTTTT
d_call: .; v_call: TRBV7-9; clone_size: few; j_call: TRBJ1-6; cdr3_aa: CASSSPTAGAPLHF; cdr3_nt: TGTGCCAGCAGCTCCCCCACAGCCGGGGCTCCCCTCCACTTT
d_call: .; v_call: TRBV3-1; clone_size: many; j_call: TRBJ2-7; cdr3_aa: CASSQDISYEQYF; cdr3_nt: TGTGCCAGCAGCCAAGATATTTCCTACGAGCAGTACTTC
d_call: TRBD1; v_call: TRBV5-1; clone_size: .; j_call: TRBJ1-5; cdr3_aa: CASSGGDNQPQHF; cdr3_nt: TGCGCCAGCTCAGGGGGGGACAATCAGCCCCAGCATTTT
d_call: .; v_call: TRBV7-9; clone_size: .; j_call: TRBJ1-3; cdr3_aa: CASRQKQGFSGNTIYF; cdr3_nt: TGTGCCAGCAGGCAAAAACAGGGCTTTTCGGGAAACACCATATATTTT
d_call: TRBD1; v_call: TRBV11-1; clone_size: few; j_call: TRBJ2-3; cdr3_aa: CASSSPKPRYGNRGADTQYF; cdr3_nt: TGTGCCAGCAGCTCGCCTAAACCCCGTTACGGTAACAGGGGTGCAGATACGCAGTATTTT
d_call: .; v_call: TRBV29-1; clone_size: few; j_call: TRBJ2-2; cdr3_aa: CSAGRSTGELFF; cdr3_nt: TGCAGCGCGGGACGGAGCACCGGGGAGCTGTTTTTT
d_call: .; v_call: TRBV20-1; clone_size: .; j_call: TRBJ1-2; cdr3_aa: CSARQGFNYGYTF; cdr3_nt: TGCAGTGCTAGGCAGGGGTTTAACTATGGCTACACCTTC
d_call: .; v_call: TRBV4-2; clone_size: few; j_call: TRBJ2-1; cdr3_aa: CASSSSENNEQFF; cdr3_nt: TGTGCCAGCAGCTCCAGCGAGAACAATGAGCAGTTCTTC
d_call: TRBD2; v_call: TRBV15; clone_size: .; j_call: TRBJ2-1; cdr3_aa: CATSRAGGGANEQFF; cdr3_nt: TGTGCCACCAGCAGAGCGGGCGGGGGGGCTAATGAGCAGTTCTTC
d_call: TRBD2; v_call: TRBV5-1; clone_size: .; j_call: TRBJ2-1; cdr3_aa: CASSKRTSGLLGEQFF; cdr3_nt: TGCGCCAGCAGCAAAAGGACTAGCGGTCTCCTGGGGGAGCAGTTCTTC
d_call: TRBD2; v_call: TRBV20-1; clone_size: few; j_call: TRBJ2-1; cdr3_aa: CSGRGGLNEQFF; cdr3_nt: TGCAGTGGAAGGGGAGGGCTCAATGAGCAGTTCTTC
d_call: TRBD2; v_call: TRBV20-1; clone_size: .; j_call: TRBJ2-5; cdr3_aa: CSALNSGGGAETQYF; cdr3_nt: TGCAGTGCCCTAAATAGCGGGGGAGGTGCAGAGACCCAGTACTTC
d_call: TRBD2; v_call: TRBV4-3; clone_size: many; j_call: TRBJ2-5; cdr3_aa: CASSSIAGGETQYF; cdr3_nt: TGCGCCAGCAGTTCCATAGCGGGGGGGGAGACCCAGTACTTC
d_call: .; v_call: TRBV6-5; clone_size: .; j_call: TRBJ1-2; cdr3_aa: CASTSTSGGFTF; cdr3_nt: TGTGCCAGCACCTCAACGAGCGGGGGGTTCACCTTC
d_call: .; v_call: TRBV4-1; clone_size: .; j_call: TRBJ2-3; cdr3_aa: CASSQDTSRDTQYF; cdr3_nt: TGCGCCAGCAGCCAAGACACTAGCAGAGATACGCAGTATTTT
d_call: .; v_call: TRBV4-3; clone_size: few; j_call: TRBJ2-1; cdr3_aa: CASSQYARNEQFF; cdr3_nt: TGCGCCAGCAGCCAATATGCTCGGAATGAGCAGTTCTTC
d_call: TRBD2; v_call: TRBV7-3; clone_size: few; j_call: TRBJ2-1; cdr3_aa: CASSGTSGGGGNEQFF; cdr3_nt: TGTGCCAGCAGCGGGACTAGCGGGGGGGGAGGGAATGAGCAGTTCTTC
d_call: .; v_call: TRBV4-1; clone_size: .; j_call: TRBJ2-7; cdr3_aa: CASSLKQFSYEQYF; cdr3_nt: TGCGCCAGCAGCCTAAAGCAATTCTCCTACGAGCAGTACTTC
d_call: .; v_call: TRBV7-3; clone_size: few; j_call: TRBJ1-1; cdr3_aa: CASSRGQELTEAFF; cdr3_nt: TGTGCCAGCAGTCGGGGCCAGGAGCTCACTGAAGCTTTCTTT
d_call: TRBD1; v_call: TRBV4-2; clone_size: few; j_call: TRBJ1-5; cdr3_aa: CASSHLGQSNQPQHF; cdr3_nt: TGTGCCAGCAGCCACCTGGGACAGTCCAATCAGCCCCAGCATTTT
d_call: TRBD1; v_call: TRBV20-1; clone_size: .; j_call: TRBJ2-5; cdr3_aa: CSAKDRDETQYF; cdr3_nt: TGCAGTGCCAAGGACAGGGATGAGACCCAGTACTTC
d_call: .; v_call: TRBV12-3/TRBV12-4; clone_size: .; j_call: TRBJ2-2; cdr3_aa: CASSLGLDRKTNTGELFF; cdr3_nt: TGTGCCAGCAGTTTAGGGCTAGACAGAAAGACGAACACCGGGGAGCTGTTTTTT
d_call: .; v_call: TRBV7-8; clone_size: few; j_call: TRBJ1-1; cdr3_aa: CASSSPGGALNTEAFF; cdr3_nt: TGTGCCAGCAGCTCCCCGGGGGGGGCGTTGAACACTGAAGCTTTCTTT
d_call: .; v_call: TRBV5-1; clone_size: .; j_call: TRBJ1-2; cdr3_aa: CASSLVVGSSYGYTF; cdr3_nt: TGCGCCAGCAGCTTGGTGGTCGGCAGCTCTTATGGCTACACCTTC
d_call: .; v_call: TRBV20-1; clone_size: many; j_call: TRBJ2-1; cdr3_aa: CSASDRPNEQFF; cdr3_nt: TGCAGTGCTTCGGACAGACCCAATGAGCAGTTCTTC
d_call: TRBD1; v_call: TRBV9; clone_size: few; j_call: TRBJ1-1; cdr3_aa: CASSGTTGATEAFF; cdr3_nt: TGTGCCAGCAGCGGGACGACAGGGGCCACTGAAGCTTTCTTT
d_call: .; v_call: TRBV4-3; clone_size: .; j_call: TRBJ1-2; cdr3_aa: CASRNWTARDYGYTF; cdr3_nt: TGCGCCAGCAGAAATTGGACAGCGAGGGACTATGGCTACACCTTC
d_call: .; v_call: TRBV4-1; clone_size: .; j_call: TRBJ1-3; cdr3_aa: CASSQGPGSRNTIYF; cdr3_nt: TGCGCCAGCAGCCAAGGGCCAGGCAGTAGAAACACCATATATTTT
d_call: .; v_call: TRBV4-1; clone_size: .; j_call: TRBJ1-2; cdr3_aa: CASSQGGFRDSYGYTF; cdr3_nt: TGCGCCAGCAGCCAAGGGGGTTTCCGGGACTCCTATGGCTACACCTTC
d_call: TRBD1; v_call: TRBV7-2; clone_size: few; j_call: TRBJ1-2; cdr3_aa: CASSRDRGYYGYTF; cdr3_nt: TGTGCCAGCAGCCGGGACAGGGGCTACTATGGCTACACCTTC
d_call: .; v_call: TRBV5-4; clone_size: many; j_call: TRBJ1-1; cdr3_aa: CASNEAGRQNTEAFF; cdr3_nt: TGTGCCAGCAATGAGGCCGGACGGCAGAACACTGAAGCTTTCTTT
d_call: TRBD1; v_call: TRBV19; clone_size: .; j_call: TRBJ1-1; cdr3_aa: CASRTRGGTVRMNTEAFF; cdr3_nt: TGTGCCAGTAGAACCCGAGGAGGGACAGTGAGAATGAACACTGAAGCTTTCTTT
d_call: TRBD1; v_call: TRBV27; clone_size: .; j_call: TRBJ2-7; cdr3_aa: CASRNRDRAYELYF; cdr3_nt: TGTGCCAGCAGAAACCGGGACAGAGCCTACGAGCTGTACTTC
d_call: .; v_call: TRBV4-1; clone_size: few; j_call: TRBJ2-7; cdr3_aa: CASSQDGGLGYEQYF; cdr3_nt: TGCGCCAGCAGCCAAGATGGAGGGCTCGGGTACGAGCAGTACTTC
d_call: .; v_call: TRBV12-3/TRBV12-4; clone_size: many; j_call: TRBJ2-7; cdr3_aa: CASSPQGSEQYF; cdr3_nt: TGTGCCAGCAGCCCCCAGGGGTCCGAGCAGTACTTC
d_call: TRBD1; v_call: TRBV3-1; clone_size: few; j_call: TRBJ2-1; cdr3_aa: CASSQNAGGGNEQFF; cdr3_nt: TGTGCCAGCAGCCAGAACGCAGGGGGCGGGAATGAGCAGTTCTTC
d_call: TRBD2; v_call: TRBV7-8; clone_size: few; j_call: TRBJ2-3; cdr3_aa: CASSPQRGADTQYF; cdr3_nt: TGTGCCAGCAGCCCCCAGCGGGGGGCAGATACGCAGTATTTT
d_call: TRBD2; v_call: TRBV11-2; clone_size: .; j_call: TRBJ2-1; cdr3_aa: CASGTSGVYNEQFF; cdr3_nt: TGTGCCAGCGGGACTAGCGGGGTATACAATGAGCAGTTCTTC